Below are 8 T cell receptor beta chains sequenced from a single sample in a study of cytomegalovirus exposure and HLA in healthy donors. Repertoires were generated with immunoSEQ multiplex PCR, while TCRdb's copy carries only in-frame clones and drops some. The sample consists of 150,000 to 170,000 clones, about 86% of them appearing once. The sequenced sample was PBMCs. All receptors derive from a human donor in good health.

V gene TRBV5-1 combines with J gene TRBJ1-4, with 8 bases lining up with TRBD1. This CDR3 is built from 13 residues. J was trimmed by 13 bases and V by 4 bases; bases with no gene match: 9. The germline V gene has CDR1 SGHRS and CDR2 YFSETQ. This CDR3 is CASSADRVRTLFF. DNA of the CDR3: TGCGCCAGCAGCGCGGACAGGGTGAGGACACTGTTTTTT.

This clone was counted between two and nine times. The chain carries TRBV9 and TRBJ1-2, with no clear D. V was cut by 0 bases and J by 7 bases, with 19 bases left in between. The length of the CDR3 is 16 residues. Germline CDR1 SGDLS, CDR2 YYNGEE. CDR3 residues: CASSVAPATEGGGYTF. CDR3 DNA: TGTGCCAGCAGCGTAGCTCCAGCGACGGAGGGTGGTGGCTACACCTTC. Drawing the rest from reference TRBV9 and TRBJ1-2, the complete variable domain is DSGVTQTPKHLITATGQRVTLRCSPRSGDLSVYWYQQSLDQGLQFLIQYYNGEERAKGNILERFSAQQFPDLHSELNLSSLELGDSALYFCASSVAPATEGGGYTFGSGTRLTVV.

V is TRBV27 and J is TRBJ1-2; 8 nucleotides agree with TRBD1. CDR3 length: 15 amino acids. V gave up 6 bases and J gave up 6 bases; unmatched junction bases: 12. Germline V CDR1 and CDR2: MNHEY, SMNVEV (reference sequence). The CDR3 sequence is CASSWLGGQGHGYTF. CDR3 DNA sequence: TGTGCCAGCAGCTGGTTGGGTGGACAGGGACATGGCTACACCTTC.

This clone appeared once. V usage is TRBV5-1 and J usage is TRBJ2-3; 10 bases agree with TRBD2. The CDR3 runs 15 residues. Germline V lookup: CDR1 SGHRS, CDR2 YFSETQ. V shed 5 bases, J shed 2 bases, and the junction held 5 bases outside the gene matches. The CDR3 DNA sequence: TGCGCCAGCAGTAGCGGGAGGCGGGACACAGATACGCAGTATTTT. Translated: CASSSGRRDTDTQYF.

This clone was detected only once. The chain has TRBV19 and TRBJ2-1; no clear D. CDR1 LNHDA and CDR2 SQIVND come from the germline V gene (reference sequence). The CDR3 covers 14 residues. The V end lost 1 base, the J end lost 4 bases, and 8 bases lay between the germline ends. The CDR3 DNA sequence: TGTGCCAGTAGTATAGGTAGAGAATACAATGAGCAGTTCTTC. Its protein product is CASSIGREYNEQFF.

The V gene is TRBV7-6, the J gene TRBJ2-1, with 14 bases aligning to TRBD2. This CDR3 has 15 amino acids. The germline CDR1 and CDR2 sequences are SGHVS and FNYEAQ. J lost 7 bases, V lost 5 bases, and 4 bases had no gene match. CDR3 protein: CASSLGTSGGNEQFF. In DNA, the CDR3 is TGTGCCAGCAGCCTCGGGACTAGCGGGGGTAATGAGCAGTTCTTC.

The V call is TRBV9, the J call TRBJ2-7, with 8 bases fitting TRBD1. This CDR3 region has 14 residues. The germline gives CDR1 SGDLS, CDR2 YYNGEE. With 3 bases clipped from V and 5 bases from J, the junction kept 7 bases outside the gene matches. For the CDR3, the DNA is TGTGCCAGCAGCGGTACAGGGGGAAGGGACGAGCAGTACTTC. Its translation is CASSGTGGRDEQYF.

The rearrangement uses TRBV5-8 and TRBJ2-6, with D tentatively TRBD1 (5 bases). From germline, CDR1 is SGHTS and CDR2 YDEGEE. This CDR3 is 15 amino acids long. Trimming removed 4 bases at V and 3 bases at J, with 11 bases between. The CDR3 sequence: CASSPYQGGANVLTF. DNA for the CDR3: TGTGCCAGCAGCCCTTACCAGGGTGGGGCCAACGTCCTGACTTTC.